This TCR beta chain emerged from a study of T cells in Graves' hyperthyroidism and ophthalmopathy. Points from the study as a whole: Most clonotypes that expanded in the thyroid above 0.001 also showed up in blood.

Amplification of TCR beta CDR3 regions was performed using RNA transcripts as template. TCR CDR3 underwent first-round RT-PCR with the HTBI primer set. TCRdb analysed the multiplex PCR reads with MiXCR anew, one entry per CDR3 protein. The profile shows around 690,000 distinct CDR3 sequences, around 20% of them singletons. There are a few counts of this clonotype. Antigen specificity is unknown. V lost 1 base and J lost 3; bases outside the gene matches: 1. In germline, CDR1 is SGHKS, CDR2 YYEKEE (reference sequence). The CDR3 is made up of 14 amino acids. Diagnostic assessment was based on clinical symptoms, serum thyroxine and TRAb, thyroid ultrasound and orbital computed tomography. Fresh peripheral blood, under 13 ml, was the source of the PBMCs.

The sequence was obtained from a man between 25 and 39 years old with Graves' ophthalmopathy. Sequenced: blood. The rearrangement uses TRBV5-5 and TRBJ2-5, with 9 positions matching TRBD2. In nucleotides, the CDR3 is TGTGCCAGCAGCTTGCCTAGCGGGAAAGAGACCCAGTACTTC. Its translation: CASSLPSGKETQYF.